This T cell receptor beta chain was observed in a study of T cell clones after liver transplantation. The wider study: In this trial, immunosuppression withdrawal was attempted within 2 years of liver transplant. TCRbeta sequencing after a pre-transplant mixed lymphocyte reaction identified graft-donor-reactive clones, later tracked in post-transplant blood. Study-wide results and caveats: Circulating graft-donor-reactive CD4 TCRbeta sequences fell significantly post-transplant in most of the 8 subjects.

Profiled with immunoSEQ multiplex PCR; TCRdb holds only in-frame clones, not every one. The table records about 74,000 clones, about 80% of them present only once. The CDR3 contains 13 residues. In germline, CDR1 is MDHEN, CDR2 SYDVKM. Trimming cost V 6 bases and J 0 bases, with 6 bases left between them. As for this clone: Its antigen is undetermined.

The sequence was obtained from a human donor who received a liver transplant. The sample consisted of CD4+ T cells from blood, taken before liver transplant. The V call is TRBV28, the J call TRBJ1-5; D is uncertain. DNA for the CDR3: TGTGCCAGCAGGACCTATAGCAATCAGCCCCAGCATTTT. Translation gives CASRTYSNQPQHF.